This section outlines one T cell receptor beta chain sequence together with its context. Its antigen is unknown. Base quality data are lacking; no much larger clone is found one base away. The data were obtained in a study of patients and donors after allogeneic stem cell transplantation (dated by TCRdb to the early 2020s). Sequences LGHNA (CDR1) and YSLEER (CDR2) are obtained from the germline V gene. Reading from cysteine to phenylalanine, the CDR3 counts 16 amino acids. The DNA shown is the 48-base CDR3, in frame from base 1. V is clipped by 0 bases and J by 8 bases, and the sequence between their germline boundaries is 16 bases long. Receptor libraries were prepared by RT-PCR. Sequenced using a NextSeq 550. TCRdb ran its own pipeline on the public reads, namely fastp trimming at Q25 and MiXCR clone calling, and kept in-frame beta chains. Identical CDR3 protein sequences are pooled into one entry, listed with their most common genes and DNA. The sample table holds some 880,000 distinct CDR3 sequences, of which about a sixth were seen once. Together, the top ten hold roughly 6.4% of the sample.

The V and J genes are TRBV4-3 and TRBJ1-4; 6 matching bases give a weak D call of TRBD1. The sequencing sample was made of blood, either unsorted or a sorted T cell fraction (not recorded which). The receptor's source is a human donor who was either an allogeneic HSCT recipient or a stem cell or donor lymphocyte infusion donor (not recorded which). It is not recorded whose cells these are; they may come from a transplant donor. The bases are TGCGCCAGCAGCCAAGATGCGAACAGGGCGGAAGAAAAACTGTTTTTT. This encodes CASSQDANRAEEKLFF.